The sequence of this T cell receptor beta chain was determined in a study of response to subunit inactivated influenza vaccine (dated by TCRdb to the late 2010s). At the level of the whole study: Deep quantitative profiling of the T cell receptor repertoire was used in the study to follow responses to a trivalent subunit inactivated influenza vaccine. What the work shows at the level of the full study, not this receptor alone: It was suggested by the authors that each seasonal influenza vaccination may recruit only a limited number of new T cells.

Turning to this clonotype: The clone's antigen remains unknown. No base qualities exist here, and no much larger clone lies one base off it.

Library preparation used RT-PCR. These reads were obtained on an Illumina HiSeq 2500. TCRdb reworked the public reads: Q25 trimming with fastp, MiXCR clone assembly, productive beta chains retained. CDR3 protein duplicates are merged, each entry listing the most common genes and DNA. The sample table records fewer than 550,000 distinct CDR3 sequences; around 25% of these occur just once. The top ten clonotypes cover 1.5% to 2% of the sample. The source of this sequence is a man aged 50-60 years who received an inactivated influenza vaccine. Donor details come from another sample of the same person, matched by shared clones. This specimen consisted of CD4+ T cells sorted from PBMCs, obtained roughly 5 days after vaccination.

The CDR3 reads as follows: CAISAQGDDQPQHF. Read as DNA, the sequence is TGTGCCATCAGTGCACAGGGTGACGATCAGCCCCAGCATTTT. Here the chain combines TRBV10-3 and TRBJ1-5; the D region possibly corresponds to TRBD1 (6 bases align). V is shortened by 4 bases, J by 5 bases, and the region joining them spans 12 bases. CDR1 and CDR2 were assigned from the germline V gene as ENHRY and SYGVKD. From the cysteine up to the phenylalanine, the CDR3 has a length of 14 residues. Solely the CDR3 DNA is kept, with 42 bases framed from the first base.